The 26 T cell receptor beta chains below were found in one sample sequenced in a study of neurological immune-mediated disorders. TCRdb fed the 5' RACE reads into MiXCR, producing one record per CDR3 protein. In the table there are some 60,000 distinct CDR3 sequences, roughly 3.3% of which are singletons. The sequencing input was PBMCs. All receptors derive from a woman younger than 45 with multiple sclerosis.

This clonotype was seen a handful of times. With a much larger clone just one base away, this may be a read error. DNA of the CDR3: TGTGTCAGCACGAGGGGGGAAGACTATGGCTACACCTTC. It translates to CVSTRGEDYGYTF. The chain combines TRBV6-5 with TRBJ1-2, with D perhaps TRBD1 (6 bases). The CDR3 extends over 13 amino acids. Germline V gene lookup returns CDR1 MNHEY and CDR2 SVGAGI.

With respect to this clonotype: A much larger clone lies one base from this, so it may be a read error. The chain links TRBV12-3 or TRBV12-4 to TRBJ1-1; no definite D call. V dropped 1 base and J dropped 5 bases, with 14 bases sitting between them. CDR3 length equals 15 residues. CDR3 sequence reads: CASSLVSVSHTEAFF. DNA of the CDR3: TGTGCCAGCAGTTTAGTATCGGTATCCCATACTGAAGCTTTCTTT.

This chain links TRBV18 with TRBJ1-2; TRBD1 agrees at 7 bases. The CDR3 totals 17 residues. V shed 2 bases and J 0 bases; nucleotides not matched to a gene: 9. Germline CDR1 reads KGHSH; CDR2 reads LQKENI. The CDR3 loop reads CASSPGSPGQPNYGYTF. CDR3 coding DNA: TGTGCCAGCTCACCAGGATCTCCGGGACAGCCTAACTATGGCTACACCTTC.

This clonotype was found a few times. This chain links TRBV5-1 with TRBJ1-3; D call uncertain. V lost 3 bases and J 1 base, leaving 11 bases between the germline ends. Germline CDR1 and CDR2: SGHRS and YFSETQ. This CDR3 comprises 15 residues. This CDR3 is CASSWEGRSGNTIYF. The CDR3 DNA follows: TGCGCCAGCAGCTGGGAAGGTAGATCTGGAAACACCATATATTTT.

This clonotype was seen at least ten times. V and J are TRBV12-3 or TRBV12-4 and TRBJ2-1; D is unclear. Trimming removed 5 bases at V and 8 bases at J, with 13 bases between. The CDR3 runs 13 residues. CDR3: CASSRNQQDEQFF. The DNA of the CDR3 is TGTGCCAGCAGTCGAAATCAGCAGGATGAGCAGTTCTTC.

At least ten counts were recorded for this clonotype. The V and J genes are TRBV7-9 and TRBJ1-1; tentative D call: TRBD1 (5 bases). This CDR3 spans 17 amino acids. Trimming pared 4 bases from V and 9 bases from J, leaving 27 bases between. Germline CDR1 is SEHNR and CDR2 is FQNEAQ (reference sequence). Here the CDR3 DNA reads TGTGCCAGCAGCTCCCCTACCCAGACCGAGGAGGGACTAAAAGCTTTCTTT. It is translated as CASSSPTQTEEGLKAFF.

This clonotype was counted at least ten times. The chain recombines TRBV7-2 with TRBJ2-7; D might be TRBD1 (5 bases). Germline V CDR1 and CDR2: SGHTA, FQGNSA. The CDR3 is 14 amino acids. The V end was cut by 4 bases, the J end by 3 bases, with 13 bases between. CDR3 sequence (DNA): TGTGCCAGCAGCTCCGGCGTAGGGGACTACGAGCAGTACTTC. Translating it yields CASSSGVGDYEQYF.

This clonotype was found many times. The V and J genes are TRBV7-2 and TRBJ2-7; D uncertain. Trimming shortened V by 5 bases and J by 3 bases, and 5 bases separated the two germline ends. The V gene's germline CDR1 is SGHTA and CDR2 FQGNSA. CDR3 length: 11 amino acids. The CDR3 protein is CASSRHYEQYF. The CDR3 bases are TGTGCCAGCAGCCGGCACTACGAGCAGTACTTC.

In its sample, this clonotype was seen many times. The DNA of the CDR3 is TGTGCCAGCAGTAGTGGACAGGTAATGAACACTGAAGCTTTCTTT. This translates into CASSSGQVMNTEAFF. The chain carries TRBV7-6 and TRBJ1-1, with 7 bases identical to TRBD1. Germline lookup yields CDR1 SGHVS and CDR2 FNYEAQ. The CDR3 has 15 amino acids. The trim removed 6 bases at V and 0 bases at J, leaving 7 bases unmatched.

In this sample, this clonotype is medium-sized. The rearrangement uses TRBV11-2 and TRBJ2-2; D unresolved. Germline V gene lookup returns CDR1 SGHAT and CDR2 FQNNGV. Trimming took 6 bases from V and 5 from J, leaving 10 bases between them. CDR3 length equals 13 residues. The DNA for the CDR3 is TGTGCCAGCAGGCCCGTGGGGACCGGGGAGCTGTTTTTT. As protein: CASRPVGTGELFF.

This clonotype was picked up many times. J is TRBJ2-5 and V is TRBV9, with D hard to call. The CDR3 runs 13 residues. Trimming pared 4 bases from V and 5 bases from J, leaving 12 bases between. The V gene's germline CDR1 is SGDLS and CDR2 YYNGEE. Here the CDR3 reads CASSPRSDETQYF. The CDR3 DNA reads TGTGCCAGCAGCCCGAGGAGCGACGAGACCCAGTACTTC.

This clonotype was counted many times. The V call is TRBV29-1, the J call TRBJ2-7; 7 positions agree with TRBD2. This CDR3 spans 15 amino acids. V shed 4 bases, J shed 5 bases, and the junction held 14 bases outside the gene matches. The germline V gene encodes CDR1 SQVTM and CDR2 ANQGSEA. The CDR3 sequence: CSVGRGVAGRDEQYF. DNA of the CDR3: TGCAGCGTTGGTCGTGGGGTAGCGGGTCGTGACGAGCAGTACTTC.

This clonotype appeared many times. The genes are TRBV20-1 and TRBJ1-2, with D maybe TRBD1 (5 bases). Germline loops: CDR1 DFQATT, CDR2 SNEGSKA (reference sequence). Trimming removed 0 bases at V and 4 bases at J, with 15 bases between. This CDR3 spans 15 amino acids. The DNA of the CDR3 is TGCAGTGCTAGAGATACAGGAACGCCCCGCTATGGCTACACCTTC. Amino acids: CSARDTGTPRYGYTF.

Worth noting for this clonotype: It may be a read error: a sequence one base away is much more abundant. The chain combines TRBV5-5 with TRBJ2-1; the match to TRBD2 covers 10 bases. V gave up 1 base and J gave up 9 bases; unmatched junction bases: 10. Germline values: CDR1 SGHKS, CDR2 YYEKEE (reference sequence). The CDR3 is 16 amino acids. CDR3 bases: TGTGCCAGCAGCTTGACTAGCGGGGCCCCTAGTGGTGAGCAGTTCTTC. Protein sequence: CASSLTSGAPSGEQFF.

Ten or more counts support this clonotype. V usage is TRBV12-3 or TRBV12-4 and J usage is TRBJ1-5; perhaps TRBD1 as D (5 bases). CDR3 size: 15 residues. The V end lost 6 bases, the J end lost 4 bases, and 16 bases lay between the germline ends. The CDR3 region is CASRVGGARNQPQHF. DNA of the CDR3: TGTGCCAGCAGGGTAGGCGGGGCGAGGAATCAGCCCCAGCATTTT.

This clonotype was seen at least ten times. The chain joins TRBV29-1 to TRBJ1-1; D possibly corresponds to TRBD1 (6 bases). The germline V gene has CDR1 SQVTM and CDR2 ANQGSEA. Trimming took off 5 bases at V and 5 bases at J, with 18 bases between the two ends. The CDR3 is 14 amino acids. The CDR3 protein is CSVKPGAQGTEAFF. CDR3 in DNA: TGCAGCGTTAAACCCGGGGCCCAGGGGACTGAAGCTTTCTTT.

Turning to this clonotype: A much larger clone lies one base from this, so it may be a read error. The chain joins TRBV9 to TRBJ1-2, with D hard to call. The CDR3 is 13 amino acids. Deletions cut 3 bases from V and 3 bases from J, with 9 bases between. Looked up from germline, CDR1 is SGDLS and CDR2 is YYNGEE. CDR3 sequence (DNA): TGTGCCAGCAGCGGAAAGGGCTACTATGGCTACACCTTC. It codes for CASSGKGYYGYTF.

Ten or more counts support this clonotype. V is TRBV27 and J is TRBJ2-2, with D perhaps TRBD1 (7 bases). Trimming pared 5 bases from V and 2 bases from J, leaving 15 bases between. In germline, CDR1 is MNHEY, CDR2 SMNVEV (reference sequence). The CDR3 is made up of 16 amino acids. The CDR3 is CASSPFRGVNTGELFF. In DNA, the CDR3 is TGTGCCAGCAGTCCCTTCAGGGGGGTTAACACCGGGGAGCTGTTTTTT.

This clonotype was detected ten times or more. The V call is TRBV9, the J call TRBJ2-1, with TRBD1 identical over 7 bases. J gave up 6 bases and V 4 bases, and 4 bases lay outside the gene matches. Germline V gene lookup returns CDR1 SGDLS and CDR2 YYNGEE. CDR3 length: 13 residues. CDR3 protein: CASSIRDSNEQFF. In nucleotides, the CDR3 is TGTGCCAGCAGCATAAGGGACAGCAATGAGCAGTTCTTC.

This clonotype was counted at least ten times. V and J are TRBV10-3 and TRBJ1-5; D is unresolved. V shed 3 bases and J shed 6 bases, with 9 bases lying between them. CDR1 is ENHRY and CDR2 is SYGVKD in the germline V gene. The CDR3 extends over 13 amino acids. For the CDR3, the DNA is TGTGCCATCAGTGAATACCGGACTCAGCCCCAGCATTTT. Translating it yields CAISEYRTQPQHF.

This clonotype was counted ten times or more. V usage is TRBV5-5 and J usage is TRBJ1-2, with D possibly TRBD1 on 6 matching bases. Germline loops: CDR1 SGHKS, CDR2 YYEKEE (reference sequence). Trimming removed 1 base from V and 3 bases from J, with 13 bases in between. The length of the CDR3 is 15 residues. CDR3 bases: TGTGCCAGCAGCTTGTCAGGGGACGGGCACTATGGCTACACCTTC. Translation: CASSLSGDGHYGYTF.

Comments on this clonotype: A much larger clone differs by one base, so this may be a read error. This chain uses TRBV15 with TRBJ2-7; 9 bases fit TRBD1. Germline-derived CDR1 and CDR2 are LNHNV and YYDKDF (reference sequence). J was trimmed by 5 bases and V by 4 bases; bases with no gene match: 9. This CDR3 region has 15 residues. The CDR3 region is CATSTRPGQGHEQYF. CDR3 in DNA: TGTGCCACCAGCACAAGACCGGGACAGGGTCACGAGCAGTACTTC.

This clonotype was seen at least ten times. The rearrangement links TRBV20-1 to TRBJ2-5, with 7 bases fitting TRBD1. Germline V lookup: CDR1 DFQATT, CDR2 SNEGSKA (reference sequence). Trimming removed 0 bases from V and 4 bases from J; junction bases left unmatched: 2. The CDR3 loop spans 13 amino acids. CDR3 sequence reads: CSARETGRETQYF. CDR3 DNA: TGCAGTGCTAGAGAGACAGGGCGAGAGACCCAGTACTTC.

The sample holds a few counts of this clonotype. This chain joins TRBV20-1 and TRBJ1-2; 11 bases map to TRBD1. The CDR3 has 14 residues. V shed 3 bases, J shed 5 bases, and the junction held 5 bases outside the gene matches. Germline V gene sequence: CDR1 DFQATT, CDR2 SNEGSKA (reference sequence). CDR3 DNA sequence: TGCAGTGCTAGCGGGACAGGGGGTGGGTATGGCTACACCTTC. As protein: CSASGTGGGYGYTF.

This clonotype was seen ten or more times. This sequence joins TRBV5-1 and TRBJ1-6; D remains ambiguous. CDR1 and CDR2 (germline): SGHRS, YFSETQ. Trimming left V 0 bases short and J 11 bases short, with 9 bases between. The CDR3 has 13 residues. In DNA, the CDR3 is TGCGCCAGCAGCTTGGCCCTCGACCCACCCCTCCACTTT. Protein sequence: CASSLALDPPLHF.

This clonotype was observed many times. The chain recombines TRBV3-1 with TRBJ2-3; TRBD1 matches 10 bases. V shed 5 bases, J shed 3 bases, and the junction held 5 bases outside the gene matches. Per the germline V gene, CDR1 is LGHDT and CDR2 is YNNKEL (reference sequence). The CDR3 is made up of 15 amino acids. This CDR3 reads CASSGRDRGTDTQYF. The DNA of the CDR3 is TGTGCCAGCAGCGGCCGGGACAGGGGTACAGATACGCAGTATTTT.